Reported below is one T cell receptor (beta chain). Its antigen is still unknown. No much larger clone exists at a distance of one base, and base qualities are not known. Each collaborating institution followed its own protocols to collect whole blood in K2EDTA tubes. Collaborator samples were shipped for TCRbeta analysis as frozen whole blood, isolated PBMCs, or DNA extracted from either sample type. TCRbeta CDR3 regions were amplified from genomic DNA by means of the immunoSEQ Assay, a bias-controlled multiplex PCR. The authors' pipeline ran thus. The number of nucleated cells in each sample was estimated by amplification of reference gene primers within the assay. To quantify the absolute abundance of each unique TCRbeta CDR3 rearrangement, sequence reads were collapsed and filtered. For each sample, productive Simpson clonality was calculated as the square root of Simpson's diversity index over productive rearrangements. The immuneACCESS repertoire file appears here via TCRdb, limited to in-frame rearrangements. These files lack a portion of the clones; in checked studies, under half of the deficit traces to unresolved V genes, and the cause of the others is not known. V and J calls and clone size are given by that table; D and trimming were obtained from the DNA. Across this sample there are approximately 240,000 clones, with 84% seen only once. Of the sample, about 4% falls within the top ten clones.

The data were taken from a study of blood T cell repertoires in COVID-19 (dated by TCRdb to about 2020). Looking at the study overall: Samples covering the acute and convalescent phases of COVID-19 were provided by collaborators in the United States, Italy and Spain. The material from the prospective study consisted of cDNA or gDNA derived from T cells, B-cell-depleted T cells, or PBMCs. Deeply sampled blood TCRbeta repertoires from subjects exposed to, actively infected with, or recovered from COVID-19 were included in the dataset. The repertoires were released in a freely available public database intended as a resource for research on the immune response to SARS-CoV-2. The samples were drawn from the first 160 participants of the ongoing ImmuneRACE study and from 950 to 1,500 subjects provided by 6 global collaborators. The sample metadata nearly always contained a de-identified subject ID, COVID-19 status, age in years and sex. HLA class I and class II types, where available, came from metadata supplied by the sample provider rather than from assay-based typing. Beyond this particular receptor, the publication reports: The amount of clinical and demographic metadata varied by source and participant and was provided uncurated.

Via the germline V gene (reference sequence), CDR1 is SEHNR and CDR2 FQNEAQ. Germline trimming: 5 bases from V, 11 bases from J; junction bases outside gene matches: 8. There are 13 amino acids in the CDR3, from cysteine to phenylalanine inclusive. The sequence is cut down to CDR3 DNA, 39 bases in frame from base 1. The sequenced sample consisted of peripheral blood. The clonotype comes from a man aged 50 to 60 with acute or convalescent COVID-19. Recombination linked TRBV7-9 to TRBJ1-4; 7 junctional bases match TRBD1. The CDR3 protein is CASSPTGAPKLFF. The DNA sequence reads TGTGCCAGCAGCCCAACAGGGGCCCCGAAACTGTTTTTT.